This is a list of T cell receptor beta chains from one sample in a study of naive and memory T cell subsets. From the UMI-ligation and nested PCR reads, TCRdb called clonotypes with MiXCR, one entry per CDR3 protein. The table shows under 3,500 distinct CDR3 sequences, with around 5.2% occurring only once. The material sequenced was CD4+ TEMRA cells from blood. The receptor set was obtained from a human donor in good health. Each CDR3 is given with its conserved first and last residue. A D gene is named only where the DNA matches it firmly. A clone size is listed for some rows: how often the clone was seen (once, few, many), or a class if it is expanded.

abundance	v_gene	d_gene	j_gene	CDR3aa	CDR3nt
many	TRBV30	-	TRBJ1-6	CAWSRDYNSPLHF	TGTGCCTGGAGCAGGGACTATAATTCACCCCTCCACTTT
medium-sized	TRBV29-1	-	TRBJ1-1	CSAYGGGTAMNTEAFF	TGCAGCGCGTACGGGGGGGGAACTGCGATGAACACTGAAGCTTTCTTT
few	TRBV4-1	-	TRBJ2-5	CASSQGLVVGETQYF	TGCGCCAGCAGCCAAGGACTAGTAGTGGGAGAGACCCAGTACTTC
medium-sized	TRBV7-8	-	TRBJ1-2	CASSLRTGNGYTF	TGTGCCAGCAGCCTACGCACAGGGAATGGCTACACCTTC
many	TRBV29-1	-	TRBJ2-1	CSVGGGGEQFF	TGCAGCGTTGGCGGTGGAGGTGAGCAGTTCTTC
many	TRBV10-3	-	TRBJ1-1	CAISLGGGNTEAFF	TGTGCCATCAGTCTAGGGGGGGGCAACACTGAAGCTTTCTTT
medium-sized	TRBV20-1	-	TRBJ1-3	CSARVESSGNTIYF	TGCAGTGCTAGAGTCGAAAGCTCTGGAAACACCATATATTTT
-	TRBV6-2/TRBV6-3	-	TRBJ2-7	CASSRTITYEQYF	TGTGCCAGCAGCCGGACAATTACCTACGAGCAGTACTTC
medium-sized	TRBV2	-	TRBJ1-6	CASSEERQPSPLHF	TGTGCCAGCAGTGAAGAGAGACAGCCCTCACCCCTCCACTTT
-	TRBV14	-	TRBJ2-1	CASSQGFWTYNNEQFF	TGTGCCAGCAGCCAAGGCTTCTGGACATATAACAATGAGCAGTTCTTC
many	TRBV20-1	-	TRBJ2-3	CSATGPDTQYF	TGCAGTGCTACAGGGCCCGATACGCAGTATTTT
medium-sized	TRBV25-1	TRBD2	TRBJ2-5	CASMPGRSVPLAGQTQYF	TGTGCCAGCATGCCTGGCAGATCAGTCCCACTAGCGGGACAGACCCAGTACTTC
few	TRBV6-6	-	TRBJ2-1	CASIVGPYNEQFF	TGTGCCAGCATTGTCGGACCCTACAATGAGCAGTTCTTC
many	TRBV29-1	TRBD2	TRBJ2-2	CSVTGTSGRKLGGELFF	TGCAGCGTTACCGGGACTAGCGGGAGGAAGCTGGGCGGGGAGCTGTTTTTT
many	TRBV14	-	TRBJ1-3	CASSQDLGSSGNTIYF	TGTGCCAGCAGCCAAGATCTGGGGAGCTCTGGAAACACCATATATTTT
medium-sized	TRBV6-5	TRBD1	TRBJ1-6	CASSYSDRPGNSPLHF	TGTGCCAGCAGTTACTCGGACAGGCCGGGGAATTCACCCCTCCACTTT
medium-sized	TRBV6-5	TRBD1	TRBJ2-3	CASTRQGGSTDTQYF	TGTGCCAGCACCCGACAGGGCGGTAGCACAGATACGCAGTATTTT
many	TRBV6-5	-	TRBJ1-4	CASSWSHLNEKLFF	TGTGCCAGCAGTTGGTCACATCTTAATGAAAAACTGTTTTTT
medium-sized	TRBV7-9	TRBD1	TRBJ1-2	CASSSGQGEGGYTF	TGTGCCAGCAGCTCGGGACAGGGAGAAGGTGGCTACACCTTC
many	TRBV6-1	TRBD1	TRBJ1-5	CASRLQGDSNQPQHF	TGTGCCAGCAGGCTACAGGGGGATAGCAATCAGCCCCAGCATTTT
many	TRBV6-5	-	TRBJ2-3	CASSYSTSAVITDTQYF	TGTGCCAGCAGTTACTCTACCAGCGCAGTGATCACAGATACGCAGTATTTT
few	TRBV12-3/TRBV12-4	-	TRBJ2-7	CASSFSAHGEQYF	TGTGCCAGCAGTTTTTCTGCACATGGCGAGCAGTACTTC
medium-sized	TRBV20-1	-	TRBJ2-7	CSARDHKGGPYEQYF	TGCAGTGCTAGAGATCATAAAGGGGGGCCCTACGAGCAGTACTTC
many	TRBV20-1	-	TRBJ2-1	CSGRPYNEQFF	TGCAGTGGGCGGCCCTACAATGAGCAGTTCTTC
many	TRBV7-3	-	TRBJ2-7	CASSLGQVGIYEQYF	TGTGCCAGCAGCTTAGGGCAGGTGGGGATATACGAGCAGTACTTC
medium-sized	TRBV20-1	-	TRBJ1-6	CSARGKSYNSPLHF	TGCAGTGCTAGGGGGAAGTCCTATAATTCACCCCTCCACTTT
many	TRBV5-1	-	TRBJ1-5	CASSIGRGLNQPQHF	TGCGCCAGCAGCATTGGTAGGGGCCTAAATCAGCCCCAGCATTTT
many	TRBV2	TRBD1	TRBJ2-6	CAGLTGNSGANVLTF	TGTGCCGGTCTGACAGGGAACTCTGGGGCCAACGTCCTGACTTTC
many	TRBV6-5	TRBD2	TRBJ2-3	CASSYAAGVTDTQYF	TGTGCCAGCAGTTACGCAGCGGGAGTAACAGATACGCAGTATTTT
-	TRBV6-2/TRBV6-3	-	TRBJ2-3	CASRRGIADTQYF	TGTGCCAGCAGGCGTGGGATCGCAGATACGCAGTATTTT
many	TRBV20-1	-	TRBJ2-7	CSARGKADRYYEQYF	TGCAGTGCTAGAGGAAAGGCCGACCGATACTACGAGCAGTACTTC
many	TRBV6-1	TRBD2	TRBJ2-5	CASSESLAGGPNQETQYF	TGTGCCAGCAGTGAATCCCTAGCGGGAGGGCCCAACCAAGAGACCCAGTACTTC
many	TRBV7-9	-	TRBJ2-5	CASTISETQYF	TGTGCCAGCACCATTTCGGAGACCCAGTACTTC
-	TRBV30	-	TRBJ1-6	CAWSGGGRYNSPLHF	TGTGCCTGGAGTGGCGGGGGACGGTATAATTCACCCCTCCACTTT
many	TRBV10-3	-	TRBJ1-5	CAISESGSNQPQHF	TGTGCCATCAGTGAGTCAGGCAGCAATCAGCCCCAGCATTTT